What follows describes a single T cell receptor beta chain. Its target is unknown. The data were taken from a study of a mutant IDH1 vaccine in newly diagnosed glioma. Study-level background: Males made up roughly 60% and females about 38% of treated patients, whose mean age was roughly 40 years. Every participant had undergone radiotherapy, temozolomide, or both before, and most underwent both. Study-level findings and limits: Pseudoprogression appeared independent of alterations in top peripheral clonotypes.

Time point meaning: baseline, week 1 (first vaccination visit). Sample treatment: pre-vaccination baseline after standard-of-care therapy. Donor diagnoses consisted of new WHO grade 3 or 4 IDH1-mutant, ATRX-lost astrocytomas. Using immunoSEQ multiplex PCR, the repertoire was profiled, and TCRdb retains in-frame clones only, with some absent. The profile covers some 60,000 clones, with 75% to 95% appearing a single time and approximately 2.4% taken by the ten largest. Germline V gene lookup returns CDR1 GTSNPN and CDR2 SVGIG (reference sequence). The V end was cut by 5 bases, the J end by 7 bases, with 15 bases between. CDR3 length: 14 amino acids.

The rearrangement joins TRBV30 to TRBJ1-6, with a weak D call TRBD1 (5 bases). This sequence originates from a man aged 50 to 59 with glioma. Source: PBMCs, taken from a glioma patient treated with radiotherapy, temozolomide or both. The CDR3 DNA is TGTGCCTGGGTAAACAGACAGCACAATTCACCCCTCCACTTT. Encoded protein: CAWVNRQHNSPLHF.